The 8 T cell receptor beta chains given below trace back to one sample, sequenced in a study of spatial heterogeneity in lung cancer. TCRdb passed the 5' RACE reads through MiXCR, listing each CDR3 protein once. The data hold about 17,000 distinct CDR3 sequences, with around a fifth observed a single time. The sample's time point: sample taken at primary tumor resection. Whole RNA was taken from tumor, nontumor lung or frozen PBMC; it was then sequenced unsorted. Sample: PBMCs, taken at surgery. Receptor source: a female donor with early-stage non-small cell lung cancer.

V usage is TRBV7-2 and J usage is TRBJ2-7; D remains unclear. CDR3 length: 13 residues. Germline CDR1 SGHTA, CDR2 FQGNSA. V shed 5 bases and J shed 6 bases, with 14 bases lying between them. CDR3 nucleotide sequence: TGTGCCAGCAGCCCCCCCTCCTCCCTCGAGCAGTACGTC. The encoded protein is CASSPPSSLEQYV.

The chain couples TRBV18 to TRBJ2-5, with no clear D. This CDR3 region has 15 residues. CDR1 and CDR2 (germline): KGHSH, LQKENI. Trimming cost V 0 bases and J 1 base, with 9 bases left between them. The CDR3 sequence is CASSPPGEIQETQYF. The CDR3 bases are TGTGCCAGCTCACCACCTGGGGAAATCCAAGAGACCCAGTACTTC.

The CDR3 DNA follows: TGTGCCAGCAGAGGGACAGGGATCGTCGGGCCCCAGCATTTT. The encoded protein is CASRGTGIVGPQHF. The J gene is TRBJ1-5, the V gene TRBV6-5, with 9 bases identical to TRBD1. This CDR3 spans 14 amino acids. Germline V CDR1 and CDR2: MNHEY, SVGAGI. V gave up 6 bases and J gave up 9 bases; unmatched junction bases: 9.

This clonotype was seen repeatedly, ten times or more. V gene TRBV19 combines with J gene TRBJ2-7; 10 positions match TRBD1. The CDR3 extends over 16 amino acids. The germline CDR1 and CDR2 sequences are LNHDA and SQIVND (reference sequence). The V segment lost 8 bases and the J segment 1 base; nucleotides outside the gene matches: 11. CDR3 sequence: CASGLIGDRGSYEQYF. For the CDR3, the DNA is TGTGCCAGTGGCTTGATCGGGGACAGGGGTTCCTACGAGCAGTACTTC.

At least ten counts were recorded for this clonotype. The chain joins TRBV19 to TRBJ2-1, with TRBD1 matching over 10 bases. Trimming at V came to 6 bases and at J to 7 bases, leaving 12 bases not matched to a gene. Germline CDR1 LNHDA, CDR2 SQIVND (reference sequence). The CDR3 contains 16 residues. The CDR3 sequence: CASRRAGTGVDNEQFF. In nucleotides, the CDR3 is TGTGCCAGTAGGAGAGCCGGGACAGGGGTCGATAATGAGCAGTTCTTC.

This clonotype has at least ten counts. The chain combines TRBV5-1 with TRBJ2-5; D uncertain. In germline, CDR1 is SGHRS, CDR2 YFSETQ. The CDR3 length is 14 residues. Trimming removed 0 bases at V and 2 bases at J, with 8 bases between. The CDR3 coding sequence is TGCGCCAGCAGCTTGGAGTTTCTTCAAGAGACCCAGTACTTC. It codes for CASSLEFLQETQYF.

This clonotype was counted many times. The chain employs TRBV12-3 or TRBV12-4 and TRBJ2-1, with 8 bases matching TRBD1. Losses at the gene ends were 5 bases for V and 9 bases for J; bases not matched to a gene: 6. This CDR3 has 13 residues. The DNA of the CDR3 is TGTGCCAGCAGTCCAACAGGGGGGATTGAGCAGTTCTTC. This translates into CASSPTGGIEQFF.

DNA of the CDR3: TGTGCCAGCAGTTTAGGCCAGAGGAATGAGCAGTTCTTC. It translates to CASSLGQRNEQFF. This chain joins TRBV27 and TRBJ2-1; no reliable D call. CDR3 length equals 13 residues. The V gene lost 2 bases and the J gene lost 7 bases, with 9 bases spanning the gap. Germline V CDR1 and CDR2: MNHEY, SMNVEV (reference sequence).